The 11 T cell receptor beta chains presented below share a single source sample, sequenced in a study of cytomegalovirus exposure and HLA in healthy donors. Primers included in the PCR were 60 Vbeta and 13 Jbeta primers. Libraries were prepared by immunoSEQ multiplex PCR; TCRdb keeps only in-frame clonotypes and omits some of them. The sample contains 150,000 or so clones, approximately 74% of which appear only once. Sequences were obtained from PBMCs. These receptors originate from a man in his thirties or forties in good health and CMV-seronegative.

The chain is built from TRBV6-4 and TRBJ1-5; D is uncertain. The V gene's germline CDR1 is MRHNA and CDR2 SNTAGT. V lost 3 bases and J 1 base, leaving 10 bases between the germline ends. CDR3 length: 15 amino acids. The chain's CDR3 is CASSERGVSNQPQHF. CDR3 nucleotide sequence: TGTGCCAGCAGTGAACGGGGAGTGAGCAATCAGCCCCAGCATTTT.

V usage is TRBV6-6 and J usage is TRBJ2-7; weak D call: TRBD1 (5 bases). This CDR3 is 14 amino acids long. Germline V gene data show CDR1 as MNHNY and CDR2 as SVGAGI (reference sequence). The V end lost 5 bases, the J end lost 0 bases, and 11 bases lay between the germline ends. DNA for the CDR3: TGTGCCAGCAGTCTGCAGGGAAGCTCCTACGAGCAGTACTTC. It yields the protein CASSLQGSSYEQYF.

This chain connects TRBV29-1 to TRBJ2-7, with D maybe TRBD1 (5 bases). Trimming pared 2 bases from V and 5 bases from J, leaving 16 bases between. Looked up from germline, CDR1 is SQVTM and CDR2 is ANQGSEA. The CDR3 length is 14 residues. CDR3: CSVERPGLGHEQYF. The CDR3 DNA is TGCAGCGTTGAACGGCCAGGGTTGGGTCACGAGCAGTACTTC.

The gene calls are TRBV7-9 and TRBJ2-3, with 9 nucleotides matching TRBD2. Trimming cost V 5 bases and J 5 bases; bases outside gene matches: 11. CDR1 and CDR2 from the germline V gene are SEHNR and FQNEAQ (reference sequence). The CDR3 length is 16 residues. CDR3 nucleotide sequence: TGTGCCAGCAGCCCGGGGGGCGGGGGGGCAAGAGATACGCAGTATTTT. Its translation is CASSPGGGGARDTQYF.

The CDR3 sequence: CASKETGVMNTEAFF. Here the CDR3 DNA reads TGCGCCAGCAAGGAAACGGGAGTCATGAACACTGAAGCTTTCTTT. The chain is built from TRBV5-1 and TRBJ1-1; D ambiguous. The CDR3 covers 15 residues. V was clipped by 6 bases and J by 0 bases, with 15 bases between them. The germline gives CDR1 SGHRS, CDR2 YFSETQ.

CDR3 region: CAIRSLDRYYEQYF. The CDR3 DNA reads as TGTGCCATCAGAAGCCTGGACAGGTACTACGAGCAGTACTTC. The chain joins TRBV10-3 to TRBJ2-7; TRBD1 matches 7 bases. Germline V lookup: CDR1 ENHRY, CDR2 SYGVKD. This CDR3 has 14 amino acids. V trimming: 6 bases; J trimming: 3 bases; junction bases outside the gene matches: 8.

The chain links TRBV4-3 to TRBJ2-1; 12 bases fit TRBD2. J lost 9 bases, V lost 4 bases, and 10 bases had no gene match. Germline V lookup: CDR1 LGHNA, CDR2 YSLEER. This CDR3 comprises 16 residues. CDR3 amino acids: CASSLLLAGGPGEQFF. As DNA, the CDR3 is TGCGCCAGCAGCCTTCTCCTAGCGGGGGGGCCTGGTGAGCAGTTCTTC.

This chain connects TRBV23-1 to TRBJ1-2, with 9 bases fitting TRBD1. TRBV23-1 is flagged as an ORF with uncertain function. The CDR3 sequence is 18 residues long. Losses at the gene ends were 4 bases for V and 4 bases for J; bases not matched to a gene: 16. The CDR3 here is CASSPPETSDRGSYGYTF. The CDR3 DNA is TGCGCCAGCAGTCCCCCCGAAACATCGGACAGGGGTAGCTATGGCTACACCTTC.

The chain is built from TRBV7-2 and TRBJ2-5; D unresolved. Germline values: CDR1 SGHTA, CDR2 FQGNSA. The V and J ends lost 1 base and 11 bases respectively, with 14 bases between them. This CDR3 spans 13 amino acids. The CDR3 DNA reads as TGTGCCAGCAGCTTAGGCCTTTCGAAGGAGCAGTACTTC. This sequence encodes CASSLGLSKEQYF.

The rearrangement uses TRBV5-4 and TRBJ1-1; 8 positions agree with TRBD1. This CDR3 contains 13 residues. Germline CDR1 and CDR2: SGHNT and YYREEE (reference sequence). Unmatched junction bases numbered 2, after V lost 3 bases and J lost 4 bases. This CDR3 reads CASSSGTGTEAFF. The CDR3 nucleotides read TGTGCCAGCAGCTCCGGGACAGGCACTGAAGCTTTCTTT.

The chain joins TRBV21-1 to TRBJ2-7; the table's D call of TRBD1 was not tested on the DNA. TRBV21-1 is a recognized pseudogene. The CDR3 extends over 13 amino acids. CDR3 sequence (DNA): TGTGCCAGCAGCACCCCACAGGTTTACGAGCAGTACTTC. Amino acids: CASSTPQVYEQYF.